This T cell receptor beta chain was sequenced during a study of CD4 T cells in relation to SARS-CoV-2 and coronaviruses. Across the whole study: A couple of subjects were Hispanic; patients were about eight males and a handful of females. The restricting HLA molecule for shared crossreactive spike epitopes was mapped.

The CDR3 is 14 residues long. Trimming took 10 bases from V and 0 from J, leaving 16 bases between them. CDR1 is MDHEN, CDR2 SYDVKM, per germline. Profiled with immunoSEQ multiplex PCR; TCRdb holds only in-frame clones, not every one. Of about 60,000 clones in the sample, roughly nine tenths were seen once. The rearrangement uses TRBV28 and TRBJ2-7; D may be TRBD2 (5 bases). The sequenced sample consisted of naive CD4+ T cells from PBMCs. This sample's subset: naive CD4+ T cells isolated by negative enrichment. The TCR comes from an adult with COVID-19. As DNA, the CDR3 is TGTGCCACTATCGGTGAGGGAAGCTCCTACGAGCAGTACTTC. This gives the protein CATIGEGSSYEQYF.